This T cell receptor beta chain was observed in a study of blood T cell repertoires in COVID-19. As for the study in general: The analysed material was cDNA or gDNA that came from T cells, B-cell-depleted T cells, or PBMCs.

Here immunoSEQ multiplex PCR was the method, and the copy in TCRdb shows in-frame clones only, minus some. The repertoire includes fewer than 200,000 clones, approximately 85% of them detected once, and 2.5% to 3% sits in the top ten. The Seattle patients joined while their infection was active and were tracked longitudinally afterward. Germline V CDR1 and CDR2: MNHNY, SVGAGI (reference sequence). V gave up 6 bases and J gave up 6 bases; unmatched junction bases: 9. The CDR3 runs to 14 residues. Sample: peripheral blood. The chain carries TRBV6-6 and TRBJ2-3; TRBD2 matches at 7 bases. The sequence was obtained from a woman over 75 with COVID-19, enrolled during active disease. Written as DNA, the CDR3 is TGTGCCAGCAGCACGGGAGGCCCACGGGATACGCAGTATTTT. Its protein product is CASSTGGPRDTQYF.